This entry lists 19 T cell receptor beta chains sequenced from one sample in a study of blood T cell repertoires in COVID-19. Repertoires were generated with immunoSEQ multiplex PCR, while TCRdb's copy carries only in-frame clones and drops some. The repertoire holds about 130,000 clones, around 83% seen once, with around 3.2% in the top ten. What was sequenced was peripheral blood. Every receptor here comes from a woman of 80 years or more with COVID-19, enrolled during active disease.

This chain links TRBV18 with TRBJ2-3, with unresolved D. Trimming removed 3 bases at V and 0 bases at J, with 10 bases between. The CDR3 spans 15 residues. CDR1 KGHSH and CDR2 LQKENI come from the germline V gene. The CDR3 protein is CASSPLHHSTDTQYF. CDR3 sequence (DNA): TGTGCCAGCTCACCGTTACACCATAGCACAGATACGCAGTATTTT.

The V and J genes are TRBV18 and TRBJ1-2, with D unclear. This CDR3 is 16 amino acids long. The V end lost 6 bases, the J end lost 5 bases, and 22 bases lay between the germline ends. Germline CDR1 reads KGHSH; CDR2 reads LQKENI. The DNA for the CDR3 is TGTGCCAGCTCCCTTGAGAATGGCGCGGCGGGTTATGGCTACACCTTC. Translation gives CASSLENGAAGYGYTF. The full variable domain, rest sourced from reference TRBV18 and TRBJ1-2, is NAGVMQNPRHLVRRRGQEARLRCSPMKGHSHVYWYRQLPEEGLKFMVYLQKENIIDESGMPKERFSAEFPKEGPSILRIQQVVRGDSAAYFCASSLENGAAGYGYTFGSGTRLTVV.

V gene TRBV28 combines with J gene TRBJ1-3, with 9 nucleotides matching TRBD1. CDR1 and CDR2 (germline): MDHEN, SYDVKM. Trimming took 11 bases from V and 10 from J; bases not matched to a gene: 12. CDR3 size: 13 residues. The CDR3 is CAVTGQGFTTIYF. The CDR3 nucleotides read TGTGCCGTGACGGGACAGGGTTTTACAACCATATATTTT.

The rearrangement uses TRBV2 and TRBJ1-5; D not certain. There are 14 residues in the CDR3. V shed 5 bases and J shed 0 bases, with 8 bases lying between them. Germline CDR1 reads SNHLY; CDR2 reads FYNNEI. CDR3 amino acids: CASSTENSNQPQHF. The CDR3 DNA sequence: TGTGCCAGCAGTACAGAAAATAGCAATCAGCCCCAGCATTTT.

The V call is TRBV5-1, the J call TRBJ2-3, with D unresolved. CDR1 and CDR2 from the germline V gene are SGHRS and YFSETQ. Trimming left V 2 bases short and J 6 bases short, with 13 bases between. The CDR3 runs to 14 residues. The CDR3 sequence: CASSFLARADTQYF. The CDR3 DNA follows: TGCGCCAGCAGCTTTTTAGCAAGAGCGGATACGCAGTATTTT.

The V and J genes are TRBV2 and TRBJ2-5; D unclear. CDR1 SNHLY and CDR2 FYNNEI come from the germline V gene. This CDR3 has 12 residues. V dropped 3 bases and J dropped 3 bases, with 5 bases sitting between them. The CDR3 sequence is CASSDNEETQYF. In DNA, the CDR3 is TGTGCCAGCAGTGATAATGAAGAGACCCAGTACTTC. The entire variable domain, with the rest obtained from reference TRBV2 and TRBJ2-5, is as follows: EPEVTQTPSHQVTQMGQEVILRCVPISNHLYFYWYRQILGQKVEFLVSFYNNEISEKSEIFDDQFSVERPDGSNFTLKIRSTKLEDSAMYFCASSDNEETQYFGPGTRLLVL.

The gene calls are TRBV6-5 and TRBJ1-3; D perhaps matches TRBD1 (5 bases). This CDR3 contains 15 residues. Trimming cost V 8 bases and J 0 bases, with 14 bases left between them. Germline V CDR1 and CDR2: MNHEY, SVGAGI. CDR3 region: CASGTGGGSGNTIYF. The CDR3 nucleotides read TGTGCCAGCGGAACGGGGGGGGGCTCTGGAAACACCATATATTTT.

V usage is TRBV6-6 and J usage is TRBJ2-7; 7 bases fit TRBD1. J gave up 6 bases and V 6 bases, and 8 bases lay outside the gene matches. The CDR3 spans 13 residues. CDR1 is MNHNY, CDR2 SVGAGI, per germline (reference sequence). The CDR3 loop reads CASRPRQGGEQYF. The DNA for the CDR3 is TGTGCCAGCAGGCCCCGACAGGGCGGCGAGCAGTACTTC.

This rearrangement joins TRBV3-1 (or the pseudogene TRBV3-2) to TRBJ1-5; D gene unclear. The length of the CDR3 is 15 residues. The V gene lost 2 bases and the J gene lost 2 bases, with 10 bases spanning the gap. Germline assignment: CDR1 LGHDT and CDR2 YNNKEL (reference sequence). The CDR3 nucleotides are TGTGCCAGCAGCCAATCGGTTTTGGGCAATCAGCCCCAGCATTTT. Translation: CASSQSVLGNQPQHF.

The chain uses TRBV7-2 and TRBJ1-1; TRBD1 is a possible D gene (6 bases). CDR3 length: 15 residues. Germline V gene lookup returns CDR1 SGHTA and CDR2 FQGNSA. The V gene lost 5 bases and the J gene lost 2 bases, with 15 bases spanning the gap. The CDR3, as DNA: TGTGCCAGCAGCCCACAGGGACGGATTAACACTGAAGCTTTCTTT. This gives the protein CASSPQGRINTEAFF.

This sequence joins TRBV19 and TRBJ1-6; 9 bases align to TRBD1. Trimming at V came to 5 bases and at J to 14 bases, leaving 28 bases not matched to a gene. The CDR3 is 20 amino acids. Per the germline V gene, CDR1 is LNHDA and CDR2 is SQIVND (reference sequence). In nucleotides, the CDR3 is TGTGCCAGTAGTCTCCCCCGGGTAGGCGTGACAGGGGGAGGAGGTAGCACCCTCCACTTT. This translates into CASSLPRVGVTGGGGSTLHF.

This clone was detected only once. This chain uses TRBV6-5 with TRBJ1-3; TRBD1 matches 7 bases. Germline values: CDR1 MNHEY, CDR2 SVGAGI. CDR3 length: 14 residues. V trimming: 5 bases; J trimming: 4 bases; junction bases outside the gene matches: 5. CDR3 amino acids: CASSRTGEGNTIYF. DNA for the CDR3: TGTGCCAGCAGTCGTACAGGGGAAGGAAACACCATATATTTT.

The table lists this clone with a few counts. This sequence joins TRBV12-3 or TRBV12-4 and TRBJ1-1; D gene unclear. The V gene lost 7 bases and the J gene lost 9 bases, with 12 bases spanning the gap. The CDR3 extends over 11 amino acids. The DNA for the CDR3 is TGTGCCAGCATCCTAGACGCAAAAGCTTTCTTT. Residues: CASILDAKAFF.

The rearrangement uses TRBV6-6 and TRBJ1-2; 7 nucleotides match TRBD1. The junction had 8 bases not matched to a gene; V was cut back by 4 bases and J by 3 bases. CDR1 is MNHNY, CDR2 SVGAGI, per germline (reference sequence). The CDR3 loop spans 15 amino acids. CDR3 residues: CASSFGTVRDYGYTF. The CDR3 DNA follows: TGTGCCAGCAGTTTTGGGACAGTGAGGGACTATGGCTACACCTTC.

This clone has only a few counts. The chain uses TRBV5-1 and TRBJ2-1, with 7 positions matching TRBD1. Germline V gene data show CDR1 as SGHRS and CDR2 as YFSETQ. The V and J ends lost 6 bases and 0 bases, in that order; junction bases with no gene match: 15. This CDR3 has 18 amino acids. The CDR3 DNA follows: TGCGCCAGCACTACGGGACAGACGTCCTCAATCTCCTACAATGAGCAGTTCTTC. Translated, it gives CASTTGQTSSISYNEQFF.

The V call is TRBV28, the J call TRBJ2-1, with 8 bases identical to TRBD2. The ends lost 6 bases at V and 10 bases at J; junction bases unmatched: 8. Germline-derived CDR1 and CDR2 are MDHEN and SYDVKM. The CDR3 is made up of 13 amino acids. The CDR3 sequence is CASSPGRAVEQFF. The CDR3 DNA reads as TGTGCCAGCAGCCCCGGGAGGGCGGTAGAGCAGTTCTTC.

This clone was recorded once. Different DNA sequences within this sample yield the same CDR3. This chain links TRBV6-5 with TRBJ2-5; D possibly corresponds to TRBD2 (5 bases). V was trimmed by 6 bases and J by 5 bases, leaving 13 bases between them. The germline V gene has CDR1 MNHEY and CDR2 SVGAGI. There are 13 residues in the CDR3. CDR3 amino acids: CASRGGGRETQYF. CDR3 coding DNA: TGTGCCAGCAGAGGTGGCGGGCGGGAGACCCAGTACTTC.

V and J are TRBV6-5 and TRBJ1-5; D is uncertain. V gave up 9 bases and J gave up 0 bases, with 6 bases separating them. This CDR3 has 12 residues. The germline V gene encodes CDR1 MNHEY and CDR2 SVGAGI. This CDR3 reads CASQNSNQPQHF. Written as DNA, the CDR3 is TGTGCCAGTCAGAATAGCAATCAGCCCCAGCATTTT.

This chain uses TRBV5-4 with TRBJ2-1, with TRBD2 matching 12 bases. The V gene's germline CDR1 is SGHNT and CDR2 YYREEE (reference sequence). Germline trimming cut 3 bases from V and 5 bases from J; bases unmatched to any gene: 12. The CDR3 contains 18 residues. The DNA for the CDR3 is TGTGCCAGCAGCTCGGAGCCCTCGAGACTAGCGGGAGACAATGAGCAGTTCTTC. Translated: CASSSEPSRLAGDNEQFF.